This T cell receptor (beta chain) was identified in a study of blood T cell repertoires in COVID-19. Study-wide background: Acute and convalescent COVID-19 specimens originated in the United States, Italy and Spain. In each case, the material was cDNA or gDNA derived from T cells, B-cell-depleted T cells, or PBMCs.

The CDR3 has 15 residues. V dropped 3 bases and J dropped 4; count of bases not matched to a gene: 5. Per germline, CDR1 LNHDA and CDR2 SQIVND (reference sequence). The authors' processing: Reference gene primers were amplified, and this amplification served to estimate nucleated cell counts. TCRdb's copy holds only in-frame clones and misses some; the assay was immunoSEQ multiplex PCR. Clonal size and the V and J genes are those of that table, whereas D and trimming came from the DNA. The table records about 97,000 clones, around nine tenths of them present only once. The sequenced sample consisted of peripheral blood. The chain combines TRBV19 with TRBJ2-3; 9 bases are a match to TRBD2. This clonotype originated in a human donor in a cohort sampled during active COVID-19. The CDR3 DNA reads TGTGCCAGTAGTATTATAGCGGGAGTGTCAGATACGCAGTATTTT. It codes for CASSIIAGVSDTQYF.